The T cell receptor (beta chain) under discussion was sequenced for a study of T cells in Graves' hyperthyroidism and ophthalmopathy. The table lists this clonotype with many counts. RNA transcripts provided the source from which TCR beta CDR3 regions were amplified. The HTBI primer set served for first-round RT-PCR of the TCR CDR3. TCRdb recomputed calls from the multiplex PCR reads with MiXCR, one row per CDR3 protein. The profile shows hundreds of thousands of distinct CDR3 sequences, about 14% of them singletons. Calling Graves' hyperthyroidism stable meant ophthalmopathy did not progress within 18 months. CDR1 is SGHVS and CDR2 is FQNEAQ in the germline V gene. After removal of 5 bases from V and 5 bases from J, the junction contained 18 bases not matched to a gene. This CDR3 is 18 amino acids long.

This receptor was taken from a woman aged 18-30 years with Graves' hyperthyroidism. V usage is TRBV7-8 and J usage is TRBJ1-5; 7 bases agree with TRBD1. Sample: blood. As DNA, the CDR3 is TGTGCCAGCAGCCCCTCCACTGGGACAGTTAGATCCTATCAGCCCCAGCATTTT. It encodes CASSPSTGTVRSYQPQHF.